This TCR beta chain was documented in a study of shared clonotypes between healthy human individuals. Germline CDR1 reads SGHVS; CDR2 reads FNYEAQ. Trimming cost V 5 bases and J 5 bases; bases outside gene matches: 3. The CDR3 is made up of 12 amino acids. Assay: immunoSEQ multiplex PCR; the TCRdb copy retains only in-frame clones and omits some. The data hold about 1.4 million clones, with approximately 96% observed a single time. Material for sequencing was naive CD4+ T cells sorted from blood. Subset meaning: CD45RA+ positively selected. This TCR was recovered from a man aged 25-45 years in good health. The J gene is TRBJ2-7, the V gene TRBV7-6; 7 nucleotides match TRBD2. CDR3 sequence (DNA): TGTGCCAGCAGCATTACTAGCGACGAGCAGTACTTC. It yields the protein CASSITSDEQYF.